The clone carrying this T cell receptor beta chain turned up a few times. Its antigen is unknown. These data are taken from a study of T-cell memory formation after mild COVID-19. Study-wide background: TCR clusters were largely donor specific. Whole-study findings and limits: Mainly in CM and EM were contracting CD4+ clones; CD8+ were in EMRA. Researchers found some responding clones in pre-infection memory, a sign that cross-reactive memory joined.

The CDR3 has 16 residues. V lost 3 bases to trimming and J lost 0 bases, with 15 bases between them. Germline CDR1 is DFQATT and CDR2 is SNEGSKA (reference sequence). 5'RACE primed from the constant segment yielded TCR alpha and TCR beta cDNA libraries bearing sample barcodes and UMIs. TCRdb reanalysed the 5' RACE reads using MiXCR and keeps one entry per CDR3 protein. This sample has 85,000 to 130,000 distinct CDR3 sequences, with over 15% found just once. The receptor was isolated from an adult woman who had mild COVID-19 (a few samples of this study predate the infection). Cell type and time point are not known. V usage is TRBV20-1 and J usage is TRBJ2-1, with a possible D match to TRBD1 (5 bases). Sequencing was performed on PBMCs or a T cell subset sorted from them (not recorded which). The CDR3 is CSARVGQYDSYNEQFF. CDR3 in DNA: TGCAGTGCTAGGGTGGGGCAGTACGACTCCTACAATGAGCAGTTCTTC.